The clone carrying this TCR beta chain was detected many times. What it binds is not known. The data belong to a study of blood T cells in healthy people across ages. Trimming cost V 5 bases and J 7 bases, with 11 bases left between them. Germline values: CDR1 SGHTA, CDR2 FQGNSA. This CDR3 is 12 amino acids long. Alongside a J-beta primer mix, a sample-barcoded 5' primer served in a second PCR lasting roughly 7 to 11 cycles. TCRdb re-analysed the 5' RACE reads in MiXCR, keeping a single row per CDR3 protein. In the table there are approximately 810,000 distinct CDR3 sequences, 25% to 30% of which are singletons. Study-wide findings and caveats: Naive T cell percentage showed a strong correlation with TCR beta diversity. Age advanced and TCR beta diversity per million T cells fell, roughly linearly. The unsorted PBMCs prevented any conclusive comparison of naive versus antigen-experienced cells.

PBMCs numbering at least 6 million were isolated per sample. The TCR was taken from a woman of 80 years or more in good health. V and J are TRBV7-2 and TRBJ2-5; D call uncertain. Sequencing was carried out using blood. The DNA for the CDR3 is TGTGCCAGCAGCCCCAGACGAGGGACCCAGTACTTC. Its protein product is CASSPRRGTQYF. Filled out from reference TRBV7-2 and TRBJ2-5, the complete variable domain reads GAGVSQSPSNKVTEKGKDVELRCDPISGHTALYWYRQSLGQGLEFLIYFQGNSAPDKSGLPSDRFSAERTGGSVSTLTIQRTQQEDSAVYLCASSPRRGTQYFGPGTRLLVL.